The present entry profiles one T cell receptor (beta chain) with its context. Its antigen is undetermined. One junction end does not reproduce the germline sequence, and a read error may be involved. A modified ARM-PCR protocol with three rounds of nested PCR amplified TCRbeta. TCRdb ran MiXCR on the multiplex PCR reads and lists one entry per CDR3 protein. The data contain under 95,000 distinct CDR3 sequences, about four fifths of them singletons. These data are taken from a study of tumor and adjacent non-tumor tissue in lung cancer. No cell sorting was done before RNA was extracted from the tissue. The normal lung tissue was taken more than 3 cm from the tumor edge. This CDR3 contains 13 residues. Per the germline V gene, CDR1 is SGHAT and CDR2 is FQNNGV. Notes on the study in general: Higher tumor TCR diversity was associated with shorter survival.

This TCR was sampled from a man in his 60s with non-small cell lung cancer. The specimen sequenced was distant non-tumor lung tissue. The chain carries TRBV11-2 and TRBJ2-5, with D unclear. The CDR3 DNA follows: TGTGCTAGCATCTCTACAAGTGAAGAGACCCAGTACTTC. Protein product: CASISTSEETQYF.